One and the same sample provided the 13 T cell receptor beta chains below, sequenced in a study of blood T cell dynamics during melanoma immunotherapy. Stated time point: week 3, after first cycle of checkpoint inhibitor. Data came from immunoSEQ multiplex PCR; TCRdb stores just in-frame clones and leaves some out. The sample lists about 12,000 clones, around nine tenths occurring once. Sequenced here: blood, sampled from a patient treated with checkpoint blockade. Receptors originate from a human donor with melanoma.

With regard to this clone: The junction differs from germline at one of its ends, possibly a read error. This rearrangement joins TRBV29-1 to TRBJ2-7; 10 nucleotides align to TRBD1. Germline V gives CDR1 SQVTM, CDR2 ANQGSEA. The CDR3 length is 15 residues. For the CDR3, the DNA is TGCAGCGTTGAATCCCGGGACAGGGGCTCCTCCGAGCAGTACTTC. It specifies CSVESRDRGSSEQYF.

This chain links TRBV6-5 with TRBJ1-2; 8 nucleotides match TRBD1. Germline trimming cut 4 bases from V and 7 bases from J; bases unmatched to any gene: 5. CDR3 length equals 13 residues. CDR1 and CDR2 (germline): MNHEY, SVGAGI. The CDR3 DNA sequence: TGTGCCAGCAGTTTGACAGGGGACGTTGGCTACACCTTC. Amino acids: CASSLTGDVGYTF.

V and J are TRBV2 and TRBJ1-2; 7 bases line up with TRBD1. With 4 bases clipped from V and 7 bases from J, the junction kept 9 bases outside the gene matches. The CDR3 runs to 14 residues. In germline, CDR1 is SNHLY, CDR2 FYNNEI. The DNA for the CDR3 is TGTGCCAGCAGTGGCGAGACAGGGTCTCGTGGCTACACCTTC. The encoded protein is CASSGETGSRGYTF.

CDR3 DNA: TGTGCCAGCAGAGGGCAAAGTGGGAACACTGAAGCTTTCTTT. Its translation: CASRGQSGNTEAFF. The rearrangement uses TRBV6-1 and TRBJ1-1; D remains ambiguous. Germline V gene sequence: CDR1 MNHNS, CDR2 SASEGT. The CDR3 covers 14 residues. V was pared by 6 bases and J by 1 base, with 12 bases between.

The CDR3 protein is CASSLRSGTETYEQYF. The CDR3 DNA follows: TGTGCCAGCAGCCTTAGGTCCGGGACAGAAACGTACGAGCAGTACTTC. The chain is built from TRBV11-2 and TRBJ2-7; 7 bases map to TRBD1. The CDR3 has 16 residues. Trimming cost V 5 bases and J 4 bases; bases outside gene matches: 14. Germline V gene lookup returns CDR1 SGHAT and CDR2 FQNNGV.

The gene calls are TRBV30 and TRBJ2-7, with 9 bases lining up with TRBD1. Germline assignment: CDR1 GTSNPN and CDR2 SVGIG (reference sequence). CDR3 length equals 12 residues. Trimming cost V 6 bases and J 4 bases; bases outside gene matches: 4. The CDR3 reads CACTGQGYEQYF. For the CDR3, the DNA is TGTGCCTGCACGGGACAGGGTTACGAGCAGTACTTC. Drawing the rest from reference TRBV30 and TRBJ2-7, the complete variable domain is SQTIHQWPATLVQPVGSPLSLECTVEGTSNPNLYWYRQAAGRGLQLLFYSVGIGQISSEVPQNLSASRPQDRQFILSSKKLLLSDSGFYLCACTGQGYEQYFGPGTRLTVT.

The chain recombines TRBV2 with TRBJ2-7; tentative D call: TRBD1 (5 bases). Germline values: CDR1 SNHLY, CDR2 FYNNEI. V was clipped by 8 bases and J by 4 bases, with 18 bases between them. The CDR3 consists of 14 residues. The CDR3 loop is CASQWGGPMYEQYF. CDR3 nucleotides: TGTGCCAGCCAGTGGGGCGGCCCAATGTACGAGCAGTACTTC.

This rearrangement joins TRBV6-6 to TRBJ2-1; TRBD2 matches 8 bases. This CDR3 is 15 amino acids long. The germline V gene has CDR1 MNHNY and CDR2 SVGAGI (reference sequence). The V segment lost 7 bases and the J segment 6 bases; nucleotides outside the gene matches: 11. CDR3 nucleotide sequence: TGTGCCAGCAACTCCAGGGTAGCGGGATTCAATGAGCAGTTCTTC. It specifies CASNSRVAGFNEQFF.

The rearrangement links TRBV30 to TRBJ1-6, with D possibly matching TRBD1 (6 bases). The V end was cut by 1 base, the J end by 8 bases, with 12 bases between. The CDR3 runs 14 residues. Germline V lookup: CDR1 GTSNPN, CDR2 SVGIG (reference sequence). This CDR3 reads CAWSDTTGHSPLHF. CDR3 bases: TGTGCCTGGAGTGACACGACAGGCCATTCACCCCTCCACTTT.

V usage is TRBV7-9 and J usage is TRBJ2-5; TRBD2 matches at 11 bases. The CDR3 has 16 amino acids. Germline V gene lookup returns CDR1 SEHNR and CDR2 FQNEAQ (reference sequence). With V trimmed by 1 base and J by 4 bases, 5 bases remained unmatched. CDR3 nucleotides: TGTGCCAGCAGCTTAGGTCGGCTAGCGGGAGGAGAGACCCAGTACTTC. It specifies CASSLGRLAGGETQYF.

The chain uses TRBV5-1 and TRBJ2-1; 8 positions match TRBD2. The CDR3 sequence is 17 residues long. The V segment lost 4 bases and the J segment 6 bases; nucleotides outside the gene matches: 15. Per germline, CDR1 SGHRS and CDR2 YFSETQ. The CDR3 DNA sequence: TGCGCCAGCAGCCCGATGCCCCCCGCGGGAGGAATCAATGAGCAGTTCTTC. Translated: CASSPMPPAGGINEQFF.

The rearrangement uses TRBV5-4 and TRBJ2-5; TRBD2 is a possible D gene (6 bases). The germline CDR1 and CDR2 sequences are SGHNT and YYREEE (reference sequence). Deletions cut 2 bases from V and 5 bases from J, with 13 bases between. The CDR3 is 14 residues long. CDR3 region: CASSLGRAGETQYF. CDR3 sequence (DNA): TGTGCCAGCAGCTTAGGGCGTGCGGGGGAGACCCAGTACTTC.

The chain is built from TRBV7-2 and TRBJ2-1; D call uncertain. The CDR3 covers 12 residues. Trimming removed 5 bases from V and 6 bases from J, with 8 bases in between. Germline V lookup: CDR1 SGHTA, CDR2 FQGNSA. CDR3 in DNA: TGTGCCAGCAGCGGAAACAGCAATGAGCAGTTCTTC. Its translation: CASSGNSNEQFF.